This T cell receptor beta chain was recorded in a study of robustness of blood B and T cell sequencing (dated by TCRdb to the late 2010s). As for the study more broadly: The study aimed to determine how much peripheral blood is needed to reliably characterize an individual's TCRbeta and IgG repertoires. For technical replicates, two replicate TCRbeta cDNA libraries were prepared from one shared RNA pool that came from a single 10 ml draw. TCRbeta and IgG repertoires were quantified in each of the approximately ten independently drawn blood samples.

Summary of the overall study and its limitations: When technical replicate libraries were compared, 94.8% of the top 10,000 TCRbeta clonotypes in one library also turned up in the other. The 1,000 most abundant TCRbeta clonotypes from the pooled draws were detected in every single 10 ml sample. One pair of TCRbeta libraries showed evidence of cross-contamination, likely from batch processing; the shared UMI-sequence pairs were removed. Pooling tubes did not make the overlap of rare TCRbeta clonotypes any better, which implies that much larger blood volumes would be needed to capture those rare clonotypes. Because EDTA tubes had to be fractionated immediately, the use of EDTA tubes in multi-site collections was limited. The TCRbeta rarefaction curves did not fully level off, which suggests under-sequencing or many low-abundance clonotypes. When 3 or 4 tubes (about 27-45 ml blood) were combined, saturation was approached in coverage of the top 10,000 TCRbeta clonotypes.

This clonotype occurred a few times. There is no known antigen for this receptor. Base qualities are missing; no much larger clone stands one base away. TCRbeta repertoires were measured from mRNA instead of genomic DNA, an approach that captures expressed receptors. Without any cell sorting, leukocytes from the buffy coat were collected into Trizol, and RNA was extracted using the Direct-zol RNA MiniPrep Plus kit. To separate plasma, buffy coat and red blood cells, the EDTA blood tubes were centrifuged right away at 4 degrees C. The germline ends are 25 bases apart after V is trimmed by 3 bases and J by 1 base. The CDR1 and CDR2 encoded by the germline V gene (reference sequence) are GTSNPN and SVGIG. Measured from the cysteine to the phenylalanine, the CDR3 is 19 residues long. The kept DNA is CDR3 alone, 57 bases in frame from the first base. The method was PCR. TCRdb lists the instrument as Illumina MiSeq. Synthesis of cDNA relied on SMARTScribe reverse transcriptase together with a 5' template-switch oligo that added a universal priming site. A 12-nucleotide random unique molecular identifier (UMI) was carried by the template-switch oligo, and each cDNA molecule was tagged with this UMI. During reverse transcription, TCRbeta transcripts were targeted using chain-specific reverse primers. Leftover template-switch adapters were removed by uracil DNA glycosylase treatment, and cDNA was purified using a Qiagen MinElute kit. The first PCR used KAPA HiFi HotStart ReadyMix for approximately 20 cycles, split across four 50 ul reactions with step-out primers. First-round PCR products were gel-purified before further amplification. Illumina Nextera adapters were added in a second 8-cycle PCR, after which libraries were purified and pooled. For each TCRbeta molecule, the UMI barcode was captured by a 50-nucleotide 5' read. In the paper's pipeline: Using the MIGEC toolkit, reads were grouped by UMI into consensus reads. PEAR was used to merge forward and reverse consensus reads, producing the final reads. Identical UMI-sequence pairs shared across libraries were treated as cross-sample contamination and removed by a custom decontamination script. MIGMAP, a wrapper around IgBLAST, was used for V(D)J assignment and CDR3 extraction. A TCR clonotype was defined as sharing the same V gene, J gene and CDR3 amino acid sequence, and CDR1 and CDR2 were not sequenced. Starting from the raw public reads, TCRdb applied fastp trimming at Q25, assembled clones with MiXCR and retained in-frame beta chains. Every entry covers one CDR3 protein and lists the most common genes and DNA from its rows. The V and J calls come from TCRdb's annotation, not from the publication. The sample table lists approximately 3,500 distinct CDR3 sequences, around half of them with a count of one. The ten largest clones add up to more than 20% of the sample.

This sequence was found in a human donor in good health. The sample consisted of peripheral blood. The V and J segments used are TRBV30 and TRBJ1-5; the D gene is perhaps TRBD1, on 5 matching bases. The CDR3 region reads CAWSPFTGETRISNQPQHF. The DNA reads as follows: TGTGCCTGGAGCCCCTTCACGGGGGAGACGCGTATAAGCAATCAGCCCCAGCATTTT.